The 29 T cell receptor beta chains below come from one sample, sequenced in a study of blood T cell repertoires in COVID-19. Here immunoSEQ multiplex PCR was the method, and the copy in TCRdb shows in-frame clones only, minus some. The sample shows about 160,000 clones, more than 70% of them seen only once. The sequencing sample was made of peripheral blood. The source of these receptors is a woman aged 80 or over with active or convalescent COVID-19.

V is TRBV5-1 and J is TRBJ2-3; the match to TRBD2 covers 8 bases. The germline V gene has CDR1 SGHRS and CDR2 YFSETQ. The CDR3 has 16 amino acids. Trimming at V came to 5 bases and at J to 0 bases, leaving 8 bases not matched to a gene. As DNA, the CDR3 is TGCGCCAGCAGAGCCTACCCTAGCGGGAGCACAGATACGCAGTATTTT. It translates to CASRAYPSGSTDTQYF.

V gene TRBV5-1 combines with J gene TRBJ1-1, with 9 bases aligning to TRBD1. Trimming removed 4 bases from V and 4 bases from J; junction bases left unmatched: 14. This CDR3 comprises 17 residues. The germline V gene has CDR1 SGHRS and CDR2 YFSETQ. Here the CDR3 reads CASSDLGTGQLGTEAFF. CDR3 nucleotide sequence: TGCGCCAGCAGCGACCTCGGGACAGGGCAGCTGGGCACTGAAGCTTTCTTT.

At least ten counts were recorded for this clone. V and J are TRBV19 and TRBJ1-1, with 8 bases fitting TRBD1. The CDR3 length is 14 residues. Unmatched junction bases numbered 4, after V lost 6 bases and J lost 1 base. Germline V gives CDR1 LNHDA, CDR2 SQIVND (reference sequence). The CDR3 sequence: CASRATGENTEAFF. The CDR3 region has the DNA TGTGCCAGTAGAGCGACAGGGGAGAACACTGAAGCTTTCTTT. Combining the CDR3 with reference TRBV19 and TRBJ1-1 gives the whole variable domain DGGITQSPKYLFRKEGQNVTLSCEQNLNHDAMYWYRQDPGQGLRLIYYSQIVNDFQKGDIAEGYSVSREKKESFPLTVTSAQKNPTAFYLCASRATGENTEAFFGQGTRLTVV.

The chain couples TRBV7-3 to TRBJ2-2, with 9 bases that match TRBD1. The V and J ends lost 5 bases and 4 bases, in that order; junction bases with no gene match: 8. This CDR3 spans 16 amino acids. Germline V gene sequence: CDR1 SGHTA, CDR2 FQGTGA. The CDR3 is CASSAQQGAATGELFF. For the CDR3, the DNA is TGTGCCAGCAGCGCGCAACAGGGGGCGGCCACCGGGGAGCTGTTTTTT.

J is TRBJ1-2 and V is TRBV5-1; TRBD1 matches 8 bases. The CDR3 has 14 residues. J was trimmed by 10 bases and V by 0 bases; bases with no gene match: 8. Looked up from germline, CDR1 is SGHRS and CDR2 is YFSETQ. The CDR3 here is CASSLGQGSHDYTF. In DNA form, the CDR3 reads TGCGCCAGCAGCTTGGGACAGGGGTCGCACGACTACACCTTC.

This chain joins TRBV6-1 and TRBJ1-2, with TRBD1 matching over 7 bases. With V trimmed by 3 bases and J by 8 bases, 6 bases remained unmatched. CDR3 length: 13 residues. Germline V gene sequence: CDR1 MNHNS, CDR2 SASEGT. The CDR3 nucleotides read TGTGCCAGCAGTGAGCCCAACAGGGGAGGCTACACCTTC. It codes for CASSEPNRGGYTF.

Only a few counts were recorded for this clone. The chain joins TRBV28 to TRBJ1-2; maybe TRBD1 (5 bases). Trimming shortened V by 1 base and J by 6 bases, and 6 bases separated the two germline ends. CDR1 MDHEN and CDR2 SYDVKM come from the germline V gene. The CDR3 is made up of 12 amino acids. CDR3 nucleotide sequence: TGTGCCAGCAGTTTATACAGGAATGGCTACACCTTC. Its translation: CASSLYRNGYTF.

This chain uses TRBV10-3 with TRBJ1-2; 9 positions match TRBD1. This CDR3 spans 15 amino acids. Germline V gives CDR1 ENHRY, CDR2 SYGVKD. After removal of 2 bases from V and 10 bases from J, the junction contained 11 bases not matched to a gene. CDR3 DNA: TGTGCCATCAGTGAGCGGCCGGGACAGGGTTTTGACTACACCTTC. Amino acid sequence: CAISERPGQGFDYTF.

J is TRBJ1-3 and V is TRBV28; tentatively, D is TRBD1 (5 bases). This CDR3 spans 16 amino acids. The germline CDR1 and CDR2 sequences are MDHEN and SYDVKM. The V and J ends lost 4 bases and 0 bases respectively, with 13 bases between them. The CDR3 spells CASSSPQGSSGNTIYF. For the CDR3, the DNA is TGTGCCAGCAGTTCCCCCCAGGGCAGCTCTGGAAACACCATATATTTT.

This rearrangement joins TRBV28 to TRBJ1-5, with D unclear. CDR3 size: 16 residues. V lost 7 bases, J lost 4 bases, and 20 bases lay in between. Per the germline V gene, CDR1 is MDHEN and CDR2 is SYDVKM. CDR3 coding DNA: TGTGCCAGCAAGGAGGGCAGGTTCGCCTTAAATCAGCCCCAGCATTTT. It codes for CASKEGRFALNQPQHF.

The J gene is TRBJ1-1, the V gene TRBV2; 8 nucleotides agree with TRBD1. V gave up 7 bases and J gave up 0 bases; unmatched junction bases: 10. CDR1 is SNHLY, CDR2 FYNNEI, per germline. The CDR3 covers 16 residues. In nucleotides, the CDR3 is TGTGCCAGCAAAGACAGGGAGACAGGGGTGAACACTGAAGCTTTCTTT. It encodes CASKDRETGVNTEAFF.

The chain employs TRBV7-2 and TRBJ2-1, with a possible D match to TRBD2 (6 bases). The germline gives CDR1 SGHTA, CDR2 FQGNSA. The CDR3 has 16 residues. V dropped 2 bases and J dropped 7 bases, with 18 bases sitting between them. In nucleotides, the CDR3 is TGTGCCAGCAGCTTAAGCGTCGGGAGACCCGGGAATGAGCAGTTCTTC. This gives the protein CASSLSVGRPGNEQFF.

The V gene is TRBV4-2, the J gene TRBJ2-3; TRBD2 might be the D (6 bases). The CDR3 has 15 amino acids. CDR1 is LGHNA and CDR2 is YNFKEQ in the germline V gene. Trimming stripped 1 base from V and 7 bases from J, with 15 bases between. The CDR3 spells CASSQALARGNTQYF. CDR3 coding DNA: TGTGCCAGCAGCCAAGCGCTAGCGAGAGGGAATACGCAGTATTTT.

This clone was observed a handful of times. This chain joins TRBV27 and TRBJ2-7, with 7 bases fitting TRBD1. The germline V gene encodes CDR1 MNHEY and CDR2 SMNVEV (reference sequence). Germline trimming cut 7 bases from V and 3 bases from J; bases unmatched to any gene: 9. CDR3 length: 14 amino acids. The CDR3 loop reads CASTTQDRRYEQYF. The CDR3 DNA reads as TGTGCCAGCACCACTCAGGACAGGCGCTACGAGCAGTACTTC.

The chain has TRBV19 and TRBJ1-5, with TRBD1 matching over 9 bases. Losses at the gene ends were 10 bases for V and 1 base for J; bases not matched to a gene: 8. The CDR3 has 15 residues. Germline CDR1 and CDR2: LNHDA and SQIVND (reference sequence). CDR3 sequence reads: CATLTQGASNQPQHF. Written as DNA, the CDR3 is TGTGCCACCCTGACACAGGGGGCGAGCAATCAGCCCCAGCATTTT.

This chain uses TRBV19 with TRBJ2-2, with D possibly TRBD2 on 5 matching bases. Trimming shortened V by 10 bases and J by 2 bases, and 14 bases separated the two germline ends. The V gene's germline CDR1 is LNHDA and CDR2 SQIVND (reference sequence). CDR3 length: 14 residues. The CDR3 is CATHRGLNTGELFF. CDR3 sequence (DNA): TGTGCCACCCACCGCGGGCTCAACACCGGGGAGCTGTTTTTT.

J is TRBJ1-3 and V is TRBV7-9; 8 bases match TRBD1. Germline CDR1 and CDR2: SEHNR and FQNEAQ (reference sequence). This CDR3 is built from 16 residues. V was clipped by 4 bases and J by 3 bases; unmatched bases: 8. Here the CDR3 DNA reads TGTGCCAGCAGCTATAGGACAGGGTCTGGTGGAAACACCATATATTTT. This translates into CASSYRTGSGGNTIYF.

The chain couples TRBV9 to TRBJ2-3; 9 nucleotides match TRBD2. In germline, CDR1 is SGDLS, CDR2 YYNGEE. The CDR3 contains 14 residues. Trimming removed 3 bases from V and 4 bases from J; junction bases left unmatched: 3. In nucleotides, the CDR3 is TGTGCCAGCAGCGCTAGCGGGAACGCAGATACGCAGTATTTT. Its translation: CASSASGNADTQYF.

The chain uses TRBV4-2 and TRBJ1-1, with a tentative D call TRBD1 (6 bases). The ends were cut back, 1 base at V and 1 base at J, with 13 bases in the middle. The CDR3 contains 16 residues. Germline V gives CDR1 LGHNA, CDR2 YNFKEQ. The CDR3, as DNA: TGTGCCAGCAGCCAAGCTCCGGGACACCAGAACACTGAAGCTTTCTTT. Its protein product is CASSQAPGHQNTEAFF.

This clone has just a few counts. The rearrangement joins TRBV28 to TRBJ1-2, with D perhaps matching TRBD1 (6 bases). V was trimmed by 1 base and J by 6 bases, leaving 21 bases between them. The CDR3 runs to 17 residues. Germline assignment: CDR1 MDHEN and CDR2 SYDVKM. The CDR3 bases are TGTGCCAGCAGTTTATCCCCGGCAGGTGGGGGGGCCCATGGCTACACCTTC. It translates to CASSLSPAGGGAHGYTF.

This clone was detected only a few times. Other nucleotide sequences in the sample specify the same CDR3. This chain links TRBV27 with TRBJ1-5, with no clear D. The length of the CDR3 is 14 residues. The ends were cut back, 3 bases at V and 4 bases at J, with 10 bases in the middle. CDR1 is MNHEY, CDR2 SMNVEV, per germline (reference sequence). The CDR3: CASSFRVDNQPQHF. CDR3 nucleotides: TGTGCCAGCAGTTTCCGGGTAGATAATCAGCCCCAGCATTTT.

The chain employs TRBV4-2 and TRBJ2-2; D remains unclear. V gave up 0 bases and J gave up 4 bases, with 6 bases separating them. CDR3 length equals 14 residues. From germline, CDR1 is LGHNA and CDR2 YNFKEQ. CDR3 DNA: TGTGCCAGCAGCCAAGAACGGAGCACCGGGGAGCTGTTTTTT. Protein product: CASSQERSTGELFF.

Remarks on this clone: In the same sample, other DNA sequences code for this CDR3. The chain has TRBV18 and TRBJ1-5; the D is unclear. From germline, CDR1 is KGHSH and CDR2 LQKENI. V dropped 3 bases and J dropped 4 bases, with 7 bases sitting between them. This CDR3 contains 13 residues. CDR3 amino acids: CASSPADNQPQHF. CDR3 coding DNA: TGTGCCAGCTCACCGGCTGATAATCAGCCCCAGCATTTT.

The chain uses TRBV7-9 and TRBJ2-3, with a possible D match to TRBD1 (5 bases). The CDR3 loop spans 14 amino acids. Deletions cut 1 base from V and 4 bases from J, with 9 bases between. CDR1 is SEHNR and CDR2 is FQNEAQ in the germline V gene (reference sequence). The CDR3 DNA reads as TGTGCCAGCAGCTTAGTAGTCAGGGCAGATACGCAGTATTTT. This sequence encodes CASSLVVRADTQYF.

This clone occurred once. The chain joins TRBV3-1 (or the pseudogene TRBV3-2) to TRBJ2-3; maybe TRBD2 (5 bases). The CDR3 has 15 amino acids. Trimming removed 4 bases from V and 0 bases from J, with 11 bases in between. Germline loops: CDR1 LGHDT, CDR2 YNNKEL (reference sequence). The CDR3 region is CASSLRSGSTDTQYF. DNA of the CDR3: TGTGCCAGCAGCCTCCGCAGCGGTAGCACAGATACGCAGTATTTT.

The J gene is TRBJ1-1, the V gene TRBV5-1; D might be TRBD1 (6 bases). Germline CDR1 and CDR2: SGHRS and YFSETQ. CDR3 length equals 17 residues. The germline V and J ends were trimmed by 0 bases and 1 base, with 16 bases remaining between them. For the CDR3, the DNA is TGCGCCAGCAGCTTGGAACAGGGTGGTCTGACGAACACTGAAGCTTTCTTT. This translates into CASSLEQGGLTNTEAFF.

V usage is TRBV10-1 and J usage is TRBJ2-1; 10 nucleotides agree with TRBD2. After removal of 3 bases from V and 7 bases from J, the junction contained 6 bases not matched to a gene. This CDR3 comprises 15 residues. The V gene's germline CDR1 is WNHNN and CDR2 SYGVQD (reference sequence). Here the CDR3 DNA reads TGCGCCAGCAGTGAACTGCTAGCGGGAGATAATGAGCAGTTCTTC. The encoded protein is CASSELLAGDNEQFF.

The chain joins TRBV27 to TRBJ2-1; 8 positions match TRBD1. Germline V lookup: CDR1 MNHEY, CDR2 SMNVEV (reference sequence). Trimming removed 0 bases from V and 0 bases from J; junction bases left unmatched: 7. The CDR3 covers 18 residues. DNA of the CDR3: TGTGCCAGCAGTTTATCGGCGTGGACAGGGCCCTCCTACAATGAGCAGTTCTTC. Translating it yields CASSLSAWTGPSYNEQFF.

This clone was observed a single time. This chain uses TRBV2 with TRBJ2-3; 14 bases are a match to TRBD2. Unmatched junction bases numbered 0, after V lost 1 base and J lost 9 bases. Germline assignment: CDR1 SNHLY and CDR2 FYNNEI. This CDR3 has 14 amino acids. CDR3 sequence: CASSEGTSGRTQYF. CDR3 nucleotides: TGTGCCAGCAGTGAAGGGACTAGCGGGAGGACGCAGTATTTT.